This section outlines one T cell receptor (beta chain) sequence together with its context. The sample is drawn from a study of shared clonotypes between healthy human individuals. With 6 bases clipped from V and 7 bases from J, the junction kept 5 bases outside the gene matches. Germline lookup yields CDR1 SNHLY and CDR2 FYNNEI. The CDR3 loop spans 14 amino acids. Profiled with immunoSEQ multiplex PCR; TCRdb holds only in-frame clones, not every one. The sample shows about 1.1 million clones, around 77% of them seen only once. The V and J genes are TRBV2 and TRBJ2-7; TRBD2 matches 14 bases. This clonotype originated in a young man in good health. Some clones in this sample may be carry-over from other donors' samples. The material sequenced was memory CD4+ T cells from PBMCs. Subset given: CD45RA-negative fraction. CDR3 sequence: CASRGLAGALEQYF. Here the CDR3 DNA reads TGTGCCAGCAGGGGACTAGCGGGGGCCCTTGAGCAGTACTTC.